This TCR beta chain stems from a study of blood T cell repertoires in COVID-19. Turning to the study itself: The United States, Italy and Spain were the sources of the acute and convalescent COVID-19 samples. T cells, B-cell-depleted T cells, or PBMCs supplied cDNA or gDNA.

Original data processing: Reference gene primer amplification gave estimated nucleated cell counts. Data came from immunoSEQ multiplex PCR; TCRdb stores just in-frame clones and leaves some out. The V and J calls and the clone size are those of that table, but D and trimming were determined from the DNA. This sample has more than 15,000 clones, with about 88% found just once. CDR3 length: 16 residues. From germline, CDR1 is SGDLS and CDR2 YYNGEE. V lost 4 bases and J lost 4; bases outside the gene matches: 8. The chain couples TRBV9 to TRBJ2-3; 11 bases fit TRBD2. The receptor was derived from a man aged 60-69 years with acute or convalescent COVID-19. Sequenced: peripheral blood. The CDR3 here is CASSPRLAGLADTQYF. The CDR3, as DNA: TGTGCCAGCAGCCCCAGACTAGCGGGGTTAGCAGATACGCAGTATTTT.